This TCR beta chain emerged from a study of T-cell reconstitution after alpha-beta-depleted transplantation in children. This clonotype occurred a few times. Antigen: not known. J was trimmed by 5 bases and V by 6 bases; bases with no gene match: 12. This CDR3 region has 18 residues. The germline V gene encodes CDR1 SGHRS and CDR2 YFSETQ. The study's findings and limits: It was surviving recipient T cells and thymic progenitors that gave some patients high TCRbeta diversity at day 60. Most T-cell counts and diversity one year after the transplant came from T cells that were newly produced.

During its preparation, the TCRbeta library received unique molecular identifiers. TCRdb reprocessed the PCR reads via MiXCR and lists one record per CDR3 protein. The sample holds a few hundred thousand distinct CDR3 sequences; 20% to 30% are singletons and the top ten take 4% to 5.5%. The V call is TRBV5-1, the J call TRBJ2-1; 15 positions agree with TRBD2. The sample here was PBMCs, mostly from graft donor cells, taken 360 days after TCRalphabeta/CD19-depleted stem cell transplant. This clonotype originated in a female patient aged 2 to 10 who had a stem cell transplant for congenital amegakaryocytic thrombocytopenia, so the T cells may come from the graft donor. The CDR3 protein is CASTTGLAGGLSHNEQFF. The CDR3 nucleotides are TGCGCCAGCACCACCGGACTAGCGGGGGGGCTGTCCCACAATGAGCAGTTCTTC.